This is a list of T cell receptor beta chains from one sample in a study of shared clonotypes between healthy human individuals. TCRdb's copy holds only in-frame clones and misses some; the assay was immunoSEQ multiplex PCR. This sample carries just over 2,000,000 clones, about 95% of them seen once, and the ten largest clones take roughly 1.1%. Sequenced material: naive CD8+ T cells sorted from blood. These receptors were obtained from a man younger than 30 in good health. Both conserved end residues are part of each CDR3. A D gene is named only where the DNA matches it firmly. The size field is filled for only some rows; it gives once, few, many or a size class.

CDR3 protein | CDR3 DNA | clone size | V gene | D gene | J gene
CASSGGTGDNEQFF | TGTGCTAGCAGCGGAGGGACAGGAGACAATGAGCAGTTCTTC | . | TRBV7-7 | TRBD1 | TRBJ2-1
CASTVLGTEAFF | TGTGCCAGCACCGTCCTGGGCACTGAAGCTTTCTTT | once | TRBV28 | . | TRBJ1-1
CASSPQPLRAPSYEQYF | TGCGCCAGCAGCCCCCAACCCCTTCGGGCCCCCTCCTACGAGCAGTACTTC | . | TRBV4-1 | . | TRBJ2-7
CASNENVDTQYF | TGCGCCAGCAACGAAAACGTGGATACGCAGTATTTT | . | TRBV5-1 | . | TRBJ2-3
CASSLPQGHEQFF | TGTGCCAGCAGCCTACCACAGGGCCATGAGCAGTTCTTC | . | TRBV7-9 | . | TRBJ2-1
CASSLEAGYNEQFF | TGTGCCAGCAGCCTGGAGGCTGGGTACAATGAGCAGTTCTTC | . | TRBV6-5 | . | TRBJ2-1
CASSFQQPEAFF | TGTGCCAGCAGCTTTCAGCAGCCTGAAGCTTTCTTT | . | TRBV7-9 | . | TRBJ1-1
CASSLAGAILNTEAFF | TGTGCCAGCAGTTTAGCAGGGGCAATTTTGAACACTGAAGCTTTCTTT | . | TRBV9 | . | TRBJ1-1
CASSLMASVYGYTF | TGTGCCAGCAGTTTAATGGCGTCAGTCTATGGCTACACCTTC | . | TRBV28 | . | TRBJ1-2
CARRGQYNEQFF | TGTGCCAGGAGGGGACAGTACAATGAGCAGTTCTTC | . | TRBV2 | TRBD1 | TRBJ2-1
CASSFVQGAEAFF | TGTGCCAGCAGCTTTGTTCAGGGCGCTGAAGCTTTCTTT | . | TRBV5-6 | . | TRBJ1-1
CASSLGALPNTQYF | TGTGCCAGCAGCTTGGGGGCCTTACCAAATACGCAGTATTTT | . | TRBV5-6 | . | TRBJ2-3
CASSEGIRVGELFF | TGTGCCAGCAGTGAAGGGATCCGCGTCGGGGAGCTGTTTTTT | . | TRBV6-1 | . | TRBJ2-2
CASSPYAGGLTYEQYF | TGTGCCAGCAGCCCCTACGCGGGAGGCCTCACCTACGAGCAGTACTTC | . | TRBV11-2 | TRBD2 | TRBJ2-7
CASSEPGGPLDSPLHF | TGTGCCAGCAGTGAACCGGGGGGCCCGCTTGATTCACCCCTCCACTTT | . | TRBV6-1 | . | TRBJ1-6
CASSQSLFAYEQYF | TGTGCCAGTAGTCAATCACTATTCGCCTACGAGCAGTACTTC | once | TRBV19 | . | TRBJ2-7
CASSPSTSSAQYF | TGCGCCAGCAGCCCCTCAACTAGCTCCGCCCAGTACTTC | . | TRBV5-1 | . | TRBJ2-5
CASSYTGTNEKLFF | TGTGCCAGCAGCTACACAGGGACGAATGAAAAACTGTTTTTT | . | TRBV5-4 | . | TRBJ1-4
CASDGRADYGYTF | TGTGCCAGCGATGGGAGGGCAGACTATGGCTACACCTTC | . | TRBV7-9 | . | TRBJ1-2
CASSELAGEGNEQFF | TGTGCCAGCAGCGAACTAGCGGGAGAAGGTAATGAGCAGTTCTTC | . | TRBV7-9 | TRBD2 | TRBJ2-1
CASSYSSGEGYEQYF | TGTGCCAGCAGTTACTCATCCGGGGAGGGCTACGAGCAGTACTTC | . | TRBV6-5 | TRBD2 | TRBJ2-7
CASSPPGGGDPTDTQYF | TGTGCCAGCTCACCACCGGGCGGGGGGGATCCCACAGATACGCAGTATTTT | . | TRBV18 | TRBD2 | TRBJ2-3
CASSDRDRLDTEAFF | TGTGCCAGCAGTGATCGGGACAGGTTAGACACTGAAGCTTTCTTT | . | TRBV25-1 | TRBD1 | TRBJ1-1
CASRPDGDYEQYF | TGTGCCAGCAGACCCGACGGAGACTACGAGCAGTACTTC | . | TRBV7-2 | . | TRBJ2-7
CASSQAGGSYGYTF | TGCGCCAGCAGCCAAGCGGGAGGGTCCTATGGCTACACCTTC | . | TRBV4-3 | . | TRBJ1-2
CASSLVGLAGEDNEQFF | TGCGCCAGCAGCTTGGTAGGGCTAGCGGGGGAGGACAATGAGCAGTTCTTC | . | TRBV5-1 | TRBD2 | TRBJ2-1
CASSLGTGDEQYF | TGTGCCAGCAGCTTAGGGACAGGGGACGAGCAGTACTTC | few | TRBV7-9 | TRBD1 | TRBJ2-7
CASGSSFYEQYF | TGTGCCAGCGGGTCTTCCTTTTACGAGCAGTACTTC | once | TRBV6-5 | . | TRBJ2-7
CASSLVGGGQEAFF | TGTGCCAGCAGCTTAGTAGGTGGTGGACAGGAAGCTTTCTTT | . | TRBV7-2 | . | TRBJ1-1
CASSDARDTDTQYF | TGCGCCAGCAGTGACGCGCGAGACACAGATACGCAGTATTTT | . | TRBV10-1 | . | TRBJ2-3
CASSWDSGSGTDTQYF | TGCGCCAGCAGCTGGGATAGCGGGAGTGGCACAGATACGCAGTATTTT | . | TRBV5-1 | TRBD2 | TRBJ2-3
CASSDLVGAAGELFF | TGTGCCAGCAGTGACCTAGTGGGGGCGGCCGGGGAGCTGTTTTTT | once | TRBV6-1 | . | TRBJ2-2
CASSYYTDTQYF | TGTGCCAGCAGCTACTACACAGATACGCAGTATTTT | . | TRBV5-4 | . | TRBJ2-3
CASSLASGDYQFF | TGTGCCAGCAGCTTAGCTAGCGGGGACTACCAGTTCTTC | once | TRBV7-9 | TRBD2 | TRBJ2-1
CGSSGLGQETQYF | TGTGGGTCTTCGGGACTAGGCCAAGAGACCCAGTACTTC | . | TRBV27 | TRBD2 | TRBJ2-5
CASSVELAAAYEQYF | TGTGCCAGCAGTGTTGAGCTAGCGGCTGCCTACGAGCAGTACTTC | once | TRBV2 | TRBD2 | TRBJ2-7
CASSNRDREDYGYTF | TGTGCCAGCTCAAACCGGGACAGGGAAGACTATGGCTACACCTTC | . | TRBV25-1 | TRBD1 | TRBJ1-2
CAWSPGTSGGLNIQYF | TGTGCCTGGAGTCCGGGGACTAGCGGGGGCTTAAACATTCAGTACTTC | . | TRBV30 | TRBD2 | TRBJ2-4
CASSQGAGFGQPQHF | TGCGCCAGCAGCCAAGGGGCCGGGTTTGGTCAGCCCCAGCATTTT | . | TRBV4-1 | . | TRBJ1-5
CASSPGLLSYNEQFF | TGTGCCAGCAGCCCTGGACTACTGTCCTACAATGAGCAGTTCTTC | . | TRBV7-2 | . | TRBJ2-1
CASREPAGQMNEKLFF | TGTGCCAGCAGGGAACCCGCGGGACAGATGAATGAAAAACTGTTTTTT | . | TRBV2 | TRBD1 | TRBJ1-4
CASSDNRGPGTGELFF | TGTGCCAGCAGCGACAACAGGGGGCCGGGCACCGGGGAGCTGTTTTTT | . | TRBV7-9 | TRBD1 | TRBJ2-2
CASSYAPSYEQYF | TGTGCCAGCAGTTACGCCCCGAGCTACGAGCAGTACTTC | . | TRBV6-5 | . | TRBJ2-7
CASRYGGGQETQYF | TGTGCCAGCAGATATGGGGGGGGTCAAGAGACCCAGTACTTC | . | TRBV6-5 | TRBD2 | TRBJ2-5
CASKRGTKITGELFF | TGTGCCAGCAAAAGGGGGACGAAAATCACCGGGGAGCTGTTTTTT | few | TRBV6-5 | . | TRBJ2-2
CASSPGPGGWVTQYF | TGTGCCAGCAGCCCTGGGCCCGGGGGCTGGGTGACCCAGTACTTC | . | TRBV27 | . | TRBJ2-5
CASSLAPGSSYEQYF | TGTGCCAGCAGCTTAGCCCCAGGGAGCTCCTACGAGCAGTACTTC | . | TRBV7-8 | . | TRBJ2-7
CAISDGASYEQYF | TGTGCCATCAGTGACGGGGCCTCCTACGAGCAGTACTTC | . | TRBV10-3 | . | TRBJ2-7
CASSLEGPGGEELFF | TGTGCCAGCAGCTTAGAGGGACCAGGGGGCGAGGAACTGTTTTTT | . | TRBV11-2 | TRBD1 | TRBJ2-2
CASSPRGPYEQYF | TGTGCCAGCAGTCCCCGGGGCCCCTACGAGCAGTACTTC | once | TRBV27 | . | TRBJ2-7